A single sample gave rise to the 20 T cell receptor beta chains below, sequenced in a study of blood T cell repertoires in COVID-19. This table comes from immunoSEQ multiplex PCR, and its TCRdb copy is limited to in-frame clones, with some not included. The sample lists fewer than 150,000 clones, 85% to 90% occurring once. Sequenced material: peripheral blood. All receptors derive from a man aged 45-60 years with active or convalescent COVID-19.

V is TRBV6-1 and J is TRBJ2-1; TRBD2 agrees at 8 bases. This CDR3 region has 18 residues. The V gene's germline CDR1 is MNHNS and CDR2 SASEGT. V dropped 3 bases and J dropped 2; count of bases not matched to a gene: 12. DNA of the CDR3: TGTGCCAGCAGTGACCCCCCAGGCCCAGCGGGAGCCTACAATGAGCAGTTCTTC. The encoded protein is CASSDPPGPAGAYNEQFF.

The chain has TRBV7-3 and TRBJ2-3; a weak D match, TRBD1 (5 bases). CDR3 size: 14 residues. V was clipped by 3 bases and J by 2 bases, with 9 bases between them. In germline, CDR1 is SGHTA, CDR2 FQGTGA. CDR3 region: CASSFRQPTDTQYF. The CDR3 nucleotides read TGTGCCAGCAGCTTCCGACAGCCCACAGATACGCAGTATTTT.

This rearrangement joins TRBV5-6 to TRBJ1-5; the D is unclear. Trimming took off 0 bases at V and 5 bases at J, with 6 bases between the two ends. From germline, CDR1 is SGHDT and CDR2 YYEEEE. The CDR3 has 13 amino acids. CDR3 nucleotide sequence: TGTGCCAGCAGCTTGGGGAGGGATCAGCCCCAGCATTTT. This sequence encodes CASSLGRDQPQHF. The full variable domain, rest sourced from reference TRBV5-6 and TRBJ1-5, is DAGVTQSPTHLIKTRGQQVTLRCSPKSGHDTVSWYQQALGQGPQFIFQYYEEEERQRGNFPDRFSGHQFPNYSSELNVNALLLGDSALYLCASSLGRDQPQHFGDGTRLSIL.

In DNA form, the CDR3 reads TGTGCCAGCAGCCTCCACGGACAAAAGCTTGAGCAGTTCTTC. It translates to CASSLHGQKLEQFF. This rearrangement joins TRBV11-3 to TRBJ2-1; TRBD1 is a possible D gene (5 bases). The germline V and J ends were trimmed by 5 bases and 9 bases, with 17 bases remaining between them. CDR3 length: 14 amino acids. Germline V gene lookup returns CDR1 SGHNT and CDR2 YENEEA. Variable domain in full (rest from reference TRBV11-3 and TRBJ2-1): EAGVVQSPRYKIIEKKQPVAFWCNPISGHNTLYWYLQNLGQGPELLIRYENEEAVDDSQLPKDRFSAERLKGVDSTLKIQPAELGDSAVYLCASSLHGQKLEQFFGPGTRLTVL.

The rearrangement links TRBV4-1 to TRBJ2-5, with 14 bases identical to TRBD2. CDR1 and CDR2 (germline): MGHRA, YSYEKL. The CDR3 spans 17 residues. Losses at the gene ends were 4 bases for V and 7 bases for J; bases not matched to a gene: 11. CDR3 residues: CASSLGTSGSRPGTQYF. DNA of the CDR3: TGCGCCAGCAGCCTTGGGACTAGCGGGAGTAGACCGGGGACCCAGTACTTC.

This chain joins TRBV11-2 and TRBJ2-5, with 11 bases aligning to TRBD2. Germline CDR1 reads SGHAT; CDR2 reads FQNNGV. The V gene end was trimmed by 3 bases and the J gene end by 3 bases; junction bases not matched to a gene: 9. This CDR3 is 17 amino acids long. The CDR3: CASSFQNPGLAEETQYF. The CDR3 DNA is TGTGCCAGCAGCTTTCAAAACCCGGGACTAGCGGAAGAGACCCAGTACTTC. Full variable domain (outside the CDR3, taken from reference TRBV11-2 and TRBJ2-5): EAGVAQSPRYKIIEKRQSVAFWCNPISGHATLYWYQQILGQGPKLLIQFQNNGVVDDSQLPKDRFSAERLKGVDSTLKIQPAKLEDSAVYLCASSFQNPGLAEETQYFGPGTRLLVL.

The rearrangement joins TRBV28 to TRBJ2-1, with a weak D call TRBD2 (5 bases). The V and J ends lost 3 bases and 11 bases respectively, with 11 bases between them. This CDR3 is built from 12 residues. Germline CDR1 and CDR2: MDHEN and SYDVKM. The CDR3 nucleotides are TGTGCCAGCAGTTTCGGGGAAGCTCAGCAGTTCTTC. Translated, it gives CASSFGEAQQFF.

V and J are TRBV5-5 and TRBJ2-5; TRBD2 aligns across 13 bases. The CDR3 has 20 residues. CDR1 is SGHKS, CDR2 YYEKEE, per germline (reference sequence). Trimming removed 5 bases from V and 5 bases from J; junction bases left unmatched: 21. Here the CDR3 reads CASSEDKFGTSGTWRETQYF. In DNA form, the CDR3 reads TGTGCCAGCAGTGAAGACAAATTCGGGACTAGCGGGACGTGGAGGGAGACCCAGTACTTC.

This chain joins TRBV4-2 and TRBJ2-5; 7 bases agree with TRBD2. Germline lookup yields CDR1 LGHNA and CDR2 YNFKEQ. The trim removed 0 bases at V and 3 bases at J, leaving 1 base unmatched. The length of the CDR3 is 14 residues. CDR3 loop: CASSQDLAEETQYF. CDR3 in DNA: TGTGCCAGCAGCCAAGATCTAGCGGAAGAGACCCAGTACTTC.

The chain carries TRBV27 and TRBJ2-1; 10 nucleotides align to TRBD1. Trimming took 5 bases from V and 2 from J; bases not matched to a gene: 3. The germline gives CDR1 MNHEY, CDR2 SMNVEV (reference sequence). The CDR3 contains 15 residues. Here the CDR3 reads CASSLGTGAYNEQFF. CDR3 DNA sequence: TGTGCCAGCAGTCTCGGGACAGGGGCCTACAATGAGCAGTTCTTC.

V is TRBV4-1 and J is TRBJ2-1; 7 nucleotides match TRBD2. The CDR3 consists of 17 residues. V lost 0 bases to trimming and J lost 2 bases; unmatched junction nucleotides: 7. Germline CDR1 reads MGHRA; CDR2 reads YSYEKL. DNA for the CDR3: TGCGCCAGCAGCCAAGATACTAGCGCACCGACCTACAATGAGCAGTTCTTC. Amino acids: CASSQDTSAPTYNEQFF.

The CDR3 sequence is CASSPPFGGEAFF. In nucleotides, the CDR3 is TGTGCCAGCAGCCCCCCCTTCGGGGGAGAAGCTTTCTTT. V usage is TRBV7-8 and J usage is TRBJ1-1; D is perhaps TRBD1 (5 bases). CDR3 length equals 13 residues. Germline V CDR1 and CDR2: SGHVS, FQNEAQ. Trimming removed 5 bases at V and 8 bases at J, with 15 bases between.

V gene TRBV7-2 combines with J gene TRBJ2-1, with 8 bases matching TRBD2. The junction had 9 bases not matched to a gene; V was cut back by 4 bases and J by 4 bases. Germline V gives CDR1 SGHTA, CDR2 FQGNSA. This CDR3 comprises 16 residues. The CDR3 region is CASSYQRLAKYNEQFF. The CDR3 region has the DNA TGTGCCAGCAGCTACCAAAGACTAGCGAAATACAATGAGCAGTTCTTC. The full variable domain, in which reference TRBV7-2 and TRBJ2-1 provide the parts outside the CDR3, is GAGVSQSPSNKVTEKGKDVELRCDPISGHTALYWYRQSLGQGLEFLIYFQGNSAPDKSGLPSDRFSAERTGGSVSTLTIQRTQQEDSAVYLCASSYQRLAKYNEQFFGPGTRLTVL.

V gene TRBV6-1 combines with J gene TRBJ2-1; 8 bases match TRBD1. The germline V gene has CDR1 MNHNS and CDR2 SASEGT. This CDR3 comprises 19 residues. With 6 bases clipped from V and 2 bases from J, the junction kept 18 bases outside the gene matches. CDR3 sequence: CASRENNRGYGWAYNEQFF. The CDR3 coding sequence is TGTGCCAGCAGAGAAAATAACAGGGGGTACGGGTGGGCCTACAATGAGCAGTTCTTC.

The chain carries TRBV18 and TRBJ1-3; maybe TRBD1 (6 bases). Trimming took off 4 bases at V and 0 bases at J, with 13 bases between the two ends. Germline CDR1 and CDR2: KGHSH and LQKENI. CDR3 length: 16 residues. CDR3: CASSHARGSSGNTIYF. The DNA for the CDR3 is TGTGCCAGCTCACACGCCAGGGGATCCTCTGGAAACACCATATATTTT.

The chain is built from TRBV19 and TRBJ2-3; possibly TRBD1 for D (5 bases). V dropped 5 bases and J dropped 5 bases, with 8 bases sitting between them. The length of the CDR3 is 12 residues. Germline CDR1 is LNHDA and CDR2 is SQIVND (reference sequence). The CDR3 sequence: CASSPGLDTQYF. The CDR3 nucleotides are TGTGCCAGTAGTCCAGGGTTAGATACGCAGTATTTT.

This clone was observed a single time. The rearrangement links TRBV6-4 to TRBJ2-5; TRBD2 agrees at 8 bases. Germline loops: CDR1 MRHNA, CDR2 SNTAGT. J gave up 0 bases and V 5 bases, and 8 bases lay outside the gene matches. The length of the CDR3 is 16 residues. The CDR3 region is CASSRGREAHQETQYF. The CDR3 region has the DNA TGTGCCAGCAGTCGGGGGCGGGAGGCTCACCAAGAGACCCAGTACTTC.

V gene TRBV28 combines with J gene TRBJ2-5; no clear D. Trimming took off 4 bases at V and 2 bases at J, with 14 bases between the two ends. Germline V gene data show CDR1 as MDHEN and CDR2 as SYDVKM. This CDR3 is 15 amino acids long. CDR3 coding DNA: TGTGCCAGCAGTTCAGACCTCAGGTTTCAAGAGACCCAGTACTTC. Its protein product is CASSSDLRFQETQYF.

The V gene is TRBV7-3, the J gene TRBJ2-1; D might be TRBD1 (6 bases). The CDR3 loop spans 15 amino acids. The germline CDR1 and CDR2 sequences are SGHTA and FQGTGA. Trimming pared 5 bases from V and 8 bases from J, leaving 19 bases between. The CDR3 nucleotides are TGTGCCAGCAGCCCTCAGATAGGGGGACGGTATGAGCAGTTCTTC. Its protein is CASSPQIGGRYEQFF.

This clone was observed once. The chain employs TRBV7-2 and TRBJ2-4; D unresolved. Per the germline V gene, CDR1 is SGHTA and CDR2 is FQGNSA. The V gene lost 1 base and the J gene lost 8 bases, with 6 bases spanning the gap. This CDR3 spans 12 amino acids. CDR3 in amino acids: CASSLDRDIQYF. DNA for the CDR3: TGTGCCAGCAGCTTAGACCGGGACATTCAGTACTTC.